This T cell receptor beta chain was observed in a study of OX40 agonist ivuxolimab in advanced cancers. V lost 1 base and J 11 bases, leaving 15 bases between the germline ends. Germline CDR1 is GTSNPN and CDR2 is SVGIG (reference sequence). The CDR3 spans 13 residues. The repertoire was sequenced with immunoSEQ multiplex PCR; TCRdb's copy has only in-frame clones and lacks some. This table holds about 88,000 clones, 70% to 90% found once. This clone was found once. This material consisted of CD4+ or CD8+ T cells sorted from blood, taken in a trial of the OX40 agonist ivuxolimab. This clonotype was obtained from an adult with an advanced solid tumor such as melanoma, head and neck, liver or kidney cancer. The chain employs TRBV30 and TRBJ1-3; D is possibly TRBD1 (6 bases). The CDR3, as DNA: TGTGCCTGGAGTGGGACAGTTGGAGGTGCCATATATTTT. Its translation is CAWSGTVGGAIYF. Filled out from reference TRBV30 and TRBJ1-3, the complete variable domain reads SQTIHQWPATLVQPVGSPLSLECTVEGTSNPNLYWYRQAAGRGLQLLFYSVGIGQISSEVPQNLSASRPQDRQFILSSKKLLLSDSGFYLCAWSGTVGGAIYFGEGSWLTVV.